The 2 T cell receptor beta chains reported below all come from one sample, sequenced in a study of OX40 agonist ivuxolimab in advanced cancers. This table comes from immunoSEQ multiplex PCR, and its TCRdb copy is limited to in-frame clones, with some not included. The table lists around 48,000 clones, roughly 81% of them singletons, with 7.5% to 10% in the top ten. The source material was CD4+ or CD8+ T cells sorted from blood, sampled in a trial of the OX40 agonist ivuxolimab. Source of these receptors: an adult with an advanced solid tumor such as melanoma, head and neck, liver or kidney cancer.

This sequence joins TRBV18 and TRBJ2-5, with D unresolved. The CDR3 covers 15 residues. Germline CDR1 and CDR2: KGHSH and LQKENI. V was cut by 3 bases and J by 5 bases, with 16 bases left in between. The CDR3 spells CASSPSRGVDETQYF. DNA of the CDR3: TGTGCCAGCTCACCCTCCAGAGGAGTAGATGAGACCCAGTACTTC.

The chain employs TRBV5-6 and TRBJ1-1; D possibly corresponds to TRBD1 (6 bases). V was clipped by 3 bases and J by 3 bases, with 18 bases between them. Looked up from germline, CDR1 is SGHDT and CDR2 is YYEEEE. CDR3 length: 16 amino acids. CDR3: CASSSRGGFAYTEAFF. CDR3 sequence (DNA): TGTGCCAGCAGCTCCCGAGGGGGGTTCGCCTACACTGAAGCTTTCTTT. The full variable domain, rest sourced from reference TRBV5-6 and TRBJ1-1, is DAGVTQSPTHLIKTRGQQVTLRCSPKSGHDTVSWYQQALGQGPQFIFQYYEEEERQRGNFPDRFSGHQFPNYSSELNVNALLLGDSALYLCASSSRGGFAYTEAFFGQGTRLTVV.